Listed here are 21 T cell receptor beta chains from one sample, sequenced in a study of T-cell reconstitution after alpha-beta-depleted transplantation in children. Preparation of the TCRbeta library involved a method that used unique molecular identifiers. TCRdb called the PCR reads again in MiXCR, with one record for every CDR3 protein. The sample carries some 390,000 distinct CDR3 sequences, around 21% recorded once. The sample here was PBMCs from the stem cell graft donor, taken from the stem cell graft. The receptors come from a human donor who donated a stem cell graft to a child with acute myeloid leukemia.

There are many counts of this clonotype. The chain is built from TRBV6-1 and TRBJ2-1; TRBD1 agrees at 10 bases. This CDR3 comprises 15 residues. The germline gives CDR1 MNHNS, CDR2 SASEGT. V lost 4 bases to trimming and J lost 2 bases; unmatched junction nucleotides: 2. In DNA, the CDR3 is TGTGCCAGCAGTGGAGGACAGGGGGCCTACAATGAGCAGTTCTTC. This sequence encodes CASSGGQGAYNEQFF.

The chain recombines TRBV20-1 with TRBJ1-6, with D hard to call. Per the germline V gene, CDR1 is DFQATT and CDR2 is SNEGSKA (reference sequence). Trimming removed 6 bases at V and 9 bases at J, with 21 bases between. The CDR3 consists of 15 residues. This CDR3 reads CSATGGRDMGSPLHF. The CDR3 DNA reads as TGCAGTGCCACCGGAGGCCGCGACATGGGTTCACCCCTCCACTTT.

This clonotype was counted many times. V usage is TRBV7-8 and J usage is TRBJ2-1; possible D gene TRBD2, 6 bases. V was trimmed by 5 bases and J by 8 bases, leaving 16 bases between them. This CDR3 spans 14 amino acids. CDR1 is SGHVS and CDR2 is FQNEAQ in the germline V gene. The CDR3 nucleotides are TGTGCCAGCAGCGACGCTCTAGCGCCTTATGAGCAGTTCTTC. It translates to CASSDALAPYEQFF.

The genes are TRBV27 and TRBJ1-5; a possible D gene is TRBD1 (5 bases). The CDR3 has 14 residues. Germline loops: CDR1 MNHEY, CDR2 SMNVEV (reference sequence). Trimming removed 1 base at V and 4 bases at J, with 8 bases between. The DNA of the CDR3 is TGTGCCAGCAGTTTATTGTCAGGGAATCAGCCCCAGCATTTT. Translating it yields CASSLLSGNQPQHF.

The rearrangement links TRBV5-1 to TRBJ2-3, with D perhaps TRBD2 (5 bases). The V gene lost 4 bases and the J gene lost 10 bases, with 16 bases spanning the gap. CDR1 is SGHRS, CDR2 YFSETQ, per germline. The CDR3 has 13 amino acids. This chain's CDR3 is CASSKIEGEPQYF. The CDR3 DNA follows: TGCGCCAGCAGCAAAATCGAGGGAGAGCCGCAGTATTTT.

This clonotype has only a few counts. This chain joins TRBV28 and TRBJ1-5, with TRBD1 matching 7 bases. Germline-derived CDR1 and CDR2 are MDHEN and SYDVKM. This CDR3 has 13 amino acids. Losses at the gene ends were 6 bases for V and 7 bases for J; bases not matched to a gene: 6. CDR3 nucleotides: TGTGCCAGCAGGAGTACAGGGGACCAGCCCCAGCATTTT. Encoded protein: CASRSTGDQPQHF. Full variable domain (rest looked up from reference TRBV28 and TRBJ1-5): DVKVTQSSRYLVKRTGEKVFLECVQDMDHENMFWYRQDPGLGLRLIYFSYDVKMKEKGDIPEGYSVSREKKERFSLILESASTNQTSMYLCASRSTGDQPQHFGDGTRLSIL.

CDR3 region: CASSLKATATQETQYF. The DNA of the CDR3 is TGTGCCAGCAGCTTGAAGGCGACGGCTACTCAAGAGACCCAGTACTTC. The rearrangement joins TRBV5-6 to TRBJ2-5; the D is unclear. The CDR3 consists of 16 residues. V gave up 1 base and J gave up 2 bases, with 15 bases separating them. Per germline, CDR1 SGHDT and CDR2 YYEEEE.

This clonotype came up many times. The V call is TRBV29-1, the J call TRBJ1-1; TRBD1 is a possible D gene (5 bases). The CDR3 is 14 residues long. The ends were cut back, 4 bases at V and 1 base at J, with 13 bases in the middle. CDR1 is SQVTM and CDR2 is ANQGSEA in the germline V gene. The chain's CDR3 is CSVVQDGGNTEAFF. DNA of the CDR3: TGCAGCGTTGTACAGGATGGGGGGAACACTGAAGCTTTCTTT.

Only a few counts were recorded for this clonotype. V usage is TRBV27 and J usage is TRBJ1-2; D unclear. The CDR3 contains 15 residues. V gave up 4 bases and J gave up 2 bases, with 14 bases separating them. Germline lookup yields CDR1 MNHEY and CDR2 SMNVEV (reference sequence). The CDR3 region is CASSSVGSTNYGYTF. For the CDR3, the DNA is TGTGCCAGCAGTTCAGTCGGCAGTACAAACTATGGCTACACCTTC.

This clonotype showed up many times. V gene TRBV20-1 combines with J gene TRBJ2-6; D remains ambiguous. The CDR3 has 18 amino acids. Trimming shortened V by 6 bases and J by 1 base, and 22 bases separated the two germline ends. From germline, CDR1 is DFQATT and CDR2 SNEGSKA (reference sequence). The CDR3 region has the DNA TGCAGTGCCTTTCGCCTTGGCGGAGAGAGGTCTGGGGCCAACGTCCTGACTTTC. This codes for CSAFRLGGERSGANVLTF.

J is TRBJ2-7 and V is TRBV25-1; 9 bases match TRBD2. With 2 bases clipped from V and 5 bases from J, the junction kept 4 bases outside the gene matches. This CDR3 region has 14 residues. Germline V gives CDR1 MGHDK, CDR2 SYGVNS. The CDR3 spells CASSEGGRVNEQYF. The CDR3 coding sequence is TGTGCCAGCAGTGAAGGCGGGAGGGTGAACGAGCAGTACTTC.

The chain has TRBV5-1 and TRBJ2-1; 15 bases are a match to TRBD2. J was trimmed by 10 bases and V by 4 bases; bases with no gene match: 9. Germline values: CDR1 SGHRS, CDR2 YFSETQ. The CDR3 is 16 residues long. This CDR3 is CASSQKRTSGRVEQFF. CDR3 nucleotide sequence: TGCGCCAGCAGCCAGAAGCGGACTAGCGGGAGGGTAGAGCAGTTCTTC.

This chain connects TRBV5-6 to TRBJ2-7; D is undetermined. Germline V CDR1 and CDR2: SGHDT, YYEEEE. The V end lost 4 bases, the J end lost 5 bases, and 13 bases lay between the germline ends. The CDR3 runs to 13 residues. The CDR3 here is CASSATSRNEQYF. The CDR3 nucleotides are TGTGCCAGCAGCGCCACCTCAAGGAACGAGCAGTACTTC.

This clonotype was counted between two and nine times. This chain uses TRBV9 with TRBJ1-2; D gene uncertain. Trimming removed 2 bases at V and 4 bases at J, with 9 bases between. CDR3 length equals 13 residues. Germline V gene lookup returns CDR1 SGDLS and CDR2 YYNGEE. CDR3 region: CASSVDASYGYTF. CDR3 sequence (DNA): TGTGCCAGCAGCGTCGACGCGAGCTATGGCTACACCTTC.

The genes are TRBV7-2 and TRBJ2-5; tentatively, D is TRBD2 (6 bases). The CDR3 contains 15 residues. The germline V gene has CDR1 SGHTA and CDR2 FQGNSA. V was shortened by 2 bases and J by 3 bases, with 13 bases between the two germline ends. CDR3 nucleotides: TGTGCCAGCAGCTTAATCGGCGGGATGGAAGAGACCCAGTACTTC. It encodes CASSLIGGMEETQYF.

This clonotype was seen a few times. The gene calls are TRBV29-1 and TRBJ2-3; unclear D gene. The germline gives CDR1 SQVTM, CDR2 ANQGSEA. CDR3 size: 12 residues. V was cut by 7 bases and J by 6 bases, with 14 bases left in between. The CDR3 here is CSARWGSDTQYF. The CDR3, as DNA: TGCAGCGCTAGGTGGGGATCGGATACGCAGTATTTT.

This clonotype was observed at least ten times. This CDR3 reads CASSSFGGGNYEQYF. The CDR3 coding sequence is TGTGCCAGCAGTTCCTTCGGGGGAGGGAACTACGAGCAGTACTTC. The chain recombines TRBV12-3 or TRBV12-4 with TRBJ2-7, with 7 bases lining up with TRBD2. The junction had 9 bases not matched to a gene; V was cut back by 4 bases and J by 3 bases. This CDR3 region has 15 residues.

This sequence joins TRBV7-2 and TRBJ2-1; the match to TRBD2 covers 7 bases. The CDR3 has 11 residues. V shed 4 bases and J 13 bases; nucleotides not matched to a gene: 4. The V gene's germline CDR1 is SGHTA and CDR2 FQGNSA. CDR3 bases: TGTGCCAGCAGCTGGGAGCGGGATCAGTTCTTC. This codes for CASSWERDQFF.

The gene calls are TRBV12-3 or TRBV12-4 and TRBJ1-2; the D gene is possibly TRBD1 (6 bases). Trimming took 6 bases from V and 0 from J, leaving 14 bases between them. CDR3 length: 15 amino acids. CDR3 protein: CASRPSTGPNYGYTF. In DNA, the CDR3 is TGTGCCAGCAGACCATCAACAGGGCCTAACTATGGCTACACCTTC.

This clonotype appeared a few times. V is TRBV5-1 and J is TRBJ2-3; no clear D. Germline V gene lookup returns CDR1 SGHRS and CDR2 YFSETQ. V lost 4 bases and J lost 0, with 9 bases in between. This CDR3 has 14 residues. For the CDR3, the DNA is TGCGCCAGCAGCCAGGACGGTAGCACAGATACGCAGTATTTT. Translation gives CASSQDGSTDTQYF.

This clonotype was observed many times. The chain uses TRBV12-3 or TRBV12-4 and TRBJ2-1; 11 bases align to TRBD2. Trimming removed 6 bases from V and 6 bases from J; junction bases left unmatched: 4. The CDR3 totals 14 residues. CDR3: CASRLAGDLNEQFF. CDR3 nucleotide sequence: TGTGCCAGCAGACTAGCGGGAGATCTCAATGAGCAGTTCTTC.